Listed here is a single T cell receptor beta chain. Original handling: Estimated nucleated cell counts came from reference gene primer amplification. Using immunoSEQ multiplex PCR, the repertoire was profiled, and TCRdb retains in-frame clones only, with some absent. V and J calls and clone size follow that table, whereas D and trimming were derived from the DNA. The sample contains about 380,000 clones, roughly nine tenths of which appear only once. The CDR3 totals 13 residues. The V gene end was trimmed by 5 bases and the J gene end by 10 bases; junction bases not matched to a gene: 10. Germline loops: CDR1 SEHNR, CDR2 FQNEAQ (reference sequence). These data are taken from a study of blood T cell repertoires in COVID-19. Overall study: PBMCs, B-cell-depleted T cells, or T cells were the source of the cDNA or gDNA that made up the material.

The study recruited people aged 18 to 89 years across approximately 25 US areas. All recovered Cohort 3 donors got two negative PCRs, got clearance, or saw symptom resolution. The sample taken for sequencing was PBMCs or T cells enriched from blood (not recorded which). The V and J genes are TRBV7-9 and TRBJ1-1; TRBD1 matches at 7 bases. This receptor was taken from a woman aged 25 to 39 who had recovered from COVID-19. The CDR3 DNA reads as TGTGCCAGCAGCCTGATGACAGGGCTGGTAGCTTTCTTT. It translates to CASSLMTGLVAFF.